This T cell receptor (beta chain) was recovered during a study of response to subunit inactivated influenza vaccine. Using its own MiXCR run on the RT-PCR reads, TCRdb lists one record per CDR3 protein. This sample has hundreds of thousands of distinct CDR3 sequences; around a sixth occur once, and the top ten carry around a tenth. Points from the study as a whole: Few additional T cells are recruited per seasonal influenza vaccination, authors suggested.

In its sample, this clonotype was seen a few times. What it recognizes is unknown. The input for sequencing was PBMCs from blood, taken about 12 days after vaccination. The TCR was taken from a man aged 50 or older who received an inactivated influenza vaccine.

CDR3 in amino acids: CASGRSSYNEQFF. The CDR3, as DNA: TGTGCCAGCGGGAGGAGCTCCTACAATGAGCAGTTCTTC. This rearrangement joins TRBV7-8 to TRBJ2-1; a weak D match, TRBD2 (6 bases). CDR3 length equals 13 residues. The germline V and J ends were trimmed by 8 bases and 0 bases, with 8 bases remaining between them. Germline CDR1 reads SGHVS; CDR2 reads FQNEAQ. Full variable domain (outside the CDR3, taken from reference TRBV7-8 and TRBJ2-1): GAGVSQSPRYKVAKRGQDVALRCDPISGHVSLFWYQQALGQGPEFLTYFQNEAQLDKSGLPSDRFFAERPEGSVSTLKIQRTQQEDSAVYLCASGRSSYNEQFFGPGTRLTVL.